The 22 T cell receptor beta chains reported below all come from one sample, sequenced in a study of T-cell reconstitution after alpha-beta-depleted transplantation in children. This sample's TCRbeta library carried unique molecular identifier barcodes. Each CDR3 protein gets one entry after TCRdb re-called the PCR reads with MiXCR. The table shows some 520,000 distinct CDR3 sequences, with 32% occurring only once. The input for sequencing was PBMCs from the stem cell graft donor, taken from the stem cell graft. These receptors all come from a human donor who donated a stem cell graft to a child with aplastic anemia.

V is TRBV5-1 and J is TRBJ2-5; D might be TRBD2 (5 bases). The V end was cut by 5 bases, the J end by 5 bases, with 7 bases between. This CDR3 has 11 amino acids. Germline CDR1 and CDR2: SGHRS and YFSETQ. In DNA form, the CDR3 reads TGCGCCAGCAGATCGGGGGAGACCCAGTACTTC. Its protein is CASRSGETQYF.

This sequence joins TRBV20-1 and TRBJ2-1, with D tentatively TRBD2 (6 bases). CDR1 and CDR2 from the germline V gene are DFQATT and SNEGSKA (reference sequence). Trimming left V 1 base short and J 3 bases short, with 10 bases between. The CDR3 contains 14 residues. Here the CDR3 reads CSARGGVDYNEQFF. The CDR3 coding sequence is TGCAGTGCTAGAGGCGGGGTAGACTACAATGAGCAGTTCTTC.

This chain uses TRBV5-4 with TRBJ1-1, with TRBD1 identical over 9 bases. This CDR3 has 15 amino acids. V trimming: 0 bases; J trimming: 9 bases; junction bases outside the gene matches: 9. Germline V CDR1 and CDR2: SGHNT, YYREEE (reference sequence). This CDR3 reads CASSLETGGASQAFF. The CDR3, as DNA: TGTGCCAGCAGCTTGGAAACAGGGGGCGCCTCCCAAGCTTTCTTT.

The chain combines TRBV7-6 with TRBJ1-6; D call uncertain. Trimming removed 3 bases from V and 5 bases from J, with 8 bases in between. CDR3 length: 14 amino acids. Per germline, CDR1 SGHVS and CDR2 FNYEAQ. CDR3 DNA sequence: TGTGCCAGCAGCTTTGACAAAGATAATTCACCCCTCCACTTT. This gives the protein CASSFDKDNSPLHF.

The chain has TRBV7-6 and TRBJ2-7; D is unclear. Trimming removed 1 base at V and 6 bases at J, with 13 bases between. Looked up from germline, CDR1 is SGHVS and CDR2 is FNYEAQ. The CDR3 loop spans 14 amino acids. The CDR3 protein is CASSLESGLGEQYF. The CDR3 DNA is TGTGCCAGCAGCTTAGAATCAGGTTTGGGCGAGCAGTACTTC.

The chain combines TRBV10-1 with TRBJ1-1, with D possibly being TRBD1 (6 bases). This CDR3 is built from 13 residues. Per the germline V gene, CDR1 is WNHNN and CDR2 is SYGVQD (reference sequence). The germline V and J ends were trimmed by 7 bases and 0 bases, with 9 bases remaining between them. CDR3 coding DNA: TGCGCCAGCAAGGACAGCATGAACACTGAAGCTTTCTTT. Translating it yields CASKDSMNTEAFF.

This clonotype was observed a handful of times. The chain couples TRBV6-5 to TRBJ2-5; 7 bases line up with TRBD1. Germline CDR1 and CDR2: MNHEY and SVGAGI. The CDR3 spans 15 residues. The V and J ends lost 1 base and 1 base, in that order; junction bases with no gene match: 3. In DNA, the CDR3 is TGTGCCAGCAGTTACTTGGGACAGCTCCAAGAGACCCAGTACTTC. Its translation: CASSYLGQLQETQYF.

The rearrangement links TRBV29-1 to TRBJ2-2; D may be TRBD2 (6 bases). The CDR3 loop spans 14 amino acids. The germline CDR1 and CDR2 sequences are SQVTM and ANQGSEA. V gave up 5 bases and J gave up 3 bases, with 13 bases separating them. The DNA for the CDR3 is TGCAGCGTTAAAGGACTACTAGACACCGGGGAGCTGTTTTTT. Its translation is CSVKGLLDTGELFF.

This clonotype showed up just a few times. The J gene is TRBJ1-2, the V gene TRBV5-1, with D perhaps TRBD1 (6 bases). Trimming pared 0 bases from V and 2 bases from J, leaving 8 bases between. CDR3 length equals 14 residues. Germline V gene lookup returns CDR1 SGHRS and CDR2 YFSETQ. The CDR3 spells CASSLDRENYGYTF. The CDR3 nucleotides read TGCGCCAGCAGCTTGGACAGGGAAAACTATGGCTACACCTTC.

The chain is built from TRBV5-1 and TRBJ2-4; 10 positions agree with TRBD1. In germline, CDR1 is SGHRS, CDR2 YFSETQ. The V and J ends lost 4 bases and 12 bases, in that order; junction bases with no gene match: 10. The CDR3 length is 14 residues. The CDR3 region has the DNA TGCGCCAGCAGCCTGGGACAGGGGTTTGACAGTCAGTACTTC. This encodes CASSLGQGFDSQYF.

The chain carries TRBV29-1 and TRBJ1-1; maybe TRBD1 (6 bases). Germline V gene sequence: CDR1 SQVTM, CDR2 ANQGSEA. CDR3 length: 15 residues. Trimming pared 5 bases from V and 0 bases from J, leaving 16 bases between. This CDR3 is CSVNRRGQLNTEAFF. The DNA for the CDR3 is TGCAGCGTTAATCGTCGAGGACAGCTGAACACTGAAGCTTTCTTT.

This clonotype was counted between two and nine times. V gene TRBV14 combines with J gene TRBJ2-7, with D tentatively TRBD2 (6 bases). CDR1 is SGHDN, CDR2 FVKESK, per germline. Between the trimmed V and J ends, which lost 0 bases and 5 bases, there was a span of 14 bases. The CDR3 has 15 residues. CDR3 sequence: CASSQENSGFHEQYF. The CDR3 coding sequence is TGTGCCAGCAGCCAAGAGAATAGCGGATTCCACGAGCAGTACTTC.

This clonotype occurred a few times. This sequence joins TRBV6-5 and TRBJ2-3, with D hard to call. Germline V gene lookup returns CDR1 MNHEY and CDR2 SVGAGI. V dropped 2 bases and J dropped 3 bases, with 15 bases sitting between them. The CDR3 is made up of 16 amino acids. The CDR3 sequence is CASSYPAPGNTDTQYF. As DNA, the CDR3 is TGTGCCAGCAGTTACCCAGCACCTGGGAATACAGATACGCAGTATTTT.

The CDR3 loop reads CASSATEAFF. The CDR3 nucleotides read TGTGCCAGCAGTGCGACTGAAGCTTTCTTT. The J gene is TRBJ1-1, the V gene TRBV12-3 or TRBV12-4; the D is unclear. The V end lost 5 bases, the J end lost 5 bases, and 3 bases lay between the germline ends. This CDR3 spans 10 amino acids.

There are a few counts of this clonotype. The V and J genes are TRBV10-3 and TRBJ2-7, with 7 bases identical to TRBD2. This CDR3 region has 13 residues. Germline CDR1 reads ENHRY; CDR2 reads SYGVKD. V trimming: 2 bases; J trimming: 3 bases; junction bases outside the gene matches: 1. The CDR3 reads CAISETSVYEQYF. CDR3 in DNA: TGTGCCATCAGTGAGACTAGCGTCTACGAGCAGTACTTC.

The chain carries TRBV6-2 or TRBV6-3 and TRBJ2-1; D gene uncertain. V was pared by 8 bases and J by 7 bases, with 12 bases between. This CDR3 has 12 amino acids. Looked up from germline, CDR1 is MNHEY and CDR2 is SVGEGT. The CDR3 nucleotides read TGTGCCAGCGCCATGGGCGGTAATGAGCAGTTCTTC. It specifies CASAMGGNEQFF.

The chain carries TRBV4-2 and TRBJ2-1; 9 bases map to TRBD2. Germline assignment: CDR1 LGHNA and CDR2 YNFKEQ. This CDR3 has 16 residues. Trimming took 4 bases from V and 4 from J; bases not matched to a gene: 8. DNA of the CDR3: TGTGCCAGCAGCCCATCACTAGCGGGCACTTACAATGAGCAGTTCTTC. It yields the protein CASSPSLAGTYNEQFF.

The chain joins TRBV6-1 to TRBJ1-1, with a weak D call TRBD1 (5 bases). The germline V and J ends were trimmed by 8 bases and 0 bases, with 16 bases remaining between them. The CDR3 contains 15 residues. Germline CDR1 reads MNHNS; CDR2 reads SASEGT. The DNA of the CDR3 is TGTGCCAGCTCCACGTCGGGACGGATGAACACTGAAGCTTTCTTT. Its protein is CASSTSGRMNTEAFF.

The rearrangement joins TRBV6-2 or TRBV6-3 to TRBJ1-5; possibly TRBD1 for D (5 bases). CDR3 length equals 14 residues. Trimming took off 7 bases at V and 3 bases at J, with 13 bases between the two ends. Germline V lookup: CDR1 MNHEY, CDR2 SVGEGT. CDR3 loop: CASTPPGDNQPQHF. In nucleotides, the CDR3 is TGTGCCAGCACCCCTCCGGGGGACAATCAGCCCCAGCATTTT.

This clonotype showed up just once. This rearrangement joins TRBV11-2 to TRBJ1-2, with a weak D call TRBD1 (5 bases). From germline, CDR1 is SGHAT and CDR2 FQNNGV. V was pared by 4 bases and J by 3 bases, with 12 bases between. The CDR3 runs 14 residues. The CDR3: CASSSGGLYYGYTF. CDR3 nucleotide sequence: TGTGCCAGCAGCTCTGGGGGTCTTTACTATGGCTACACCTTC.

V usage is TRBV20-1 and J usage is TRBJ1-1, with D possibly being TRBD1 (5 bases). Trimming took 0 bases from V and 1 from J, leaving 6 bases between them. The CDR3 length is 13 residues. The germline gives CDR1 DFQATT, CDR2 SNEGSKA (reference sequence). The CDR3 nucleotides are TGCAGTGCTAGAGATCAGGGGAACACTGAAGCTTTCTTT. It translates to CSARDQGNTEAFF.

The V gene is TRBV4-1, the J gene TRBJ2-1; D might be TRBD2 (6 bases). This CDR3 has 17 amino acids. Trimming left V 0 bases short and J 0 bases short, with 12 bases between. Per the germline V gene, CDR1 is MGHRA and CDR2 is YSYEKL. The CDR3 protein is CASSQDNRGSSYNEQFF. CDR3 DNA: TGCGCCAGCAGCCAAGATAATCGGGGGAGCTCCTACAATGAGCAGTTCTTC.